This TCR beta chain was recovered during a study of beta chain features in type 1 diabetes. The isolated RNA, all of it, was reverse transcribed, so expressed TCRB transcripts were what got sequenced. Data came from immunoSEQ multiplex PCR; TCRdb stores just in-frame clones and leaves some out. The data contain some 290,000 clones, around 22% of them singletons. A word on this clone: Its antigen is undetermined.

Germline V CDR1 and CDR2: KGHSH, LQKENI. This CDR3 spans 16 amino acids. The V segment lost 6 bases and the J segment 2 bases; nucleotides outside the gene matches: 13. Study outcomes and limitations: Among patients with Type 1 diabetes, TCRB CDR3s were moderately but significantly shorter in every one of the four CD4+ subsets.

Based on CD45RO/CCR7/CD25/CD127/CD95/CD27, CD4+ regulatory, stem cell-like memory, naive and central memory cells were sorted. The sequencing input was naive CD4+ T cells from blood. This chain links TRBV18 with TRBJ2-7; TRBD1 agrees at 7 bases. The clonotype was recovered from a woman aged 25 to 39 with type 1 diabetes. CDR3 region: CASSQSLQGLTYEQYF. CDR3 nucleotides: TGTGCCAGCTCTCAATCCCTACAGGGGCTCACCTACGAGCAGTACTTC.